This T cell receptor beta chain was sequenced for a study of cytomegalovirus exposure and HLA in healthy donors. Vbeta (60) and Jbeta (13) primers were used in the PCR. Original data processing: Approximately 11 million shared chains were among some 80 million unique TCR beta chains counted in a later analysis. The data were produced by immunoSEQ multiplex PCR, yet TCRdb's version contains in-frame clones alone and is incomplete. Clonal size and the V and J genes are those of that table, whereas D and trimming came from the DNA. The table shows some 110,000 clones, with about 74% occurring only once. General study findings and limits: Follow-up analysis seemed to connect common viral pathogens with several of the most significant clusters identified. Data from an earlier analysis indicated that most TCR beta V segments were productive either about 90% or about 30% of the time.

Notes on this clone: What it binds is not known.

CDR3 length: 13 residues. Deletions cut 0 bases from V and 7 bases from J, with 10 bases between. The chain joins TRBV23-1 to TRBJ2-7; D remains unclear. TRBV23-1 is sorted into the ORF group, with uncertain function. Specimen: PBMCs. The TCR originated in a man aged 25-45 years in good health and CMV-seropositive. The CDR3 bases are TGCGCCAGCAGTCAATCGAGTCGGTGGGAGCAGTACTTC. As protein: CASSQSSRWEQYF.